These T cell receptor beta chains were read from a single sample in a study of T cell responses to AZD1222 COVID-19 vaccine. Sequencing was performed with immunoSEQ multiplex PCR; in TCRdb, only in-frame clones are kept and a portion is missing. The repertoire holds approximately 260,000 clones, with 90% to 95% as singletons. This specimen was peripheral blood, taken on day 0 of AZD1222 vaccination. The receptors come from an adult in good health. CDR3s include the opening cysteine and the closing phenylalanine or tryptophan. Fields, in order: D gene, V gene, J gene, clone size, CDR3 DNA, CDR3 protein. The D gene is left open where the match is weak. Size is stated for part of the rows, as once, few or many counts, or as a class when the clone is expanded.

-	TRBV7-2	TRBJ1-2	-	TGTGCCAGCAGCCCACGGGGGACGCGTCGGGGCTACACCTTC	CASSPRGTRRGYTF
TRBD1	TRBV4-1	TRBJ2-1	-	TGCGCCAGCAGCCAAGGGACAGGGGGTCCTGAGCAGTTCTTC	CASSQGTGGPEQFF
-	TRBV5-4	TRBJ2-1	-	TGTGCCAGCAGCTCCACGGGTGGGGGAGGTGAGCAGTTCTTC	CASSSTGGGGEQFF
TRBD2	TRBV6-5	TRBJ2-1	-	TGTGCCAGCAGTCTTTTAGCGGGGGGATACAATGAGCAGTTCTTC	CASSLLAGGYNEQFF
-	TRBV5-1	TRBJ2-2	-	TGCGCCAGCAGCTTGGACGGATCGAACACCGGGGAGCTGTTTTTT	CASSLDGSNTGELFF
TRBD2	TRBV28	TRBJ2-1	-	TGTGCCAGCAGTAACGCGGGAGCCCAATCCTACAATGAGCAGTTCTTC	CASSNAGAQSYNEQFF
TRBD2	TRBV5-6	TRBJ2-7	-	TGTGCCAGCAGCTCGACAGGTGCGGGGGGTCCTTCCTACGAGCAGTACTTC	CASSSTGAGGPSYEQYF
-	TRBV7-9	TRBJ1-1	-	TGTGCCAGCAGCTTAAAACACGGCGCTTTCTTT	CASSLKHGAFF
TRBD2	TRBV13	TRBJ2-3	once	TGTGCCAGCAGCTTAGATCTAGCGGGAGGGCCTGGAGATACGCAGTATTTT	CASSLDLAGGPGDTQYF
-	TRBV3-1/TRBV3-2	TRBJ1-4	once	TGTGCCAGCAGCCAAGTACACAGCTCTAATGAAAAACTGTTTTTT	CASSQVHSSNEKLFF
-	TRBV28	TRBJ1-2	-	TGTGCCAGCAGTTTGGGGTTTGGCTACACCTTC	CASSLGFGYTF
-	TRBV11-2	TRBJ1-1	-	TGTGCCAGCAGCCCCCGTCCAGGGGTCCGATACATGAACACTGAAGCTTTCTTT	CASSPRPGVRYMNTEAFF
-	TRBV30	TRBJ1-1	-	TGTGCCCTAATCGGTGGAAGCAACACTGAAGCTTTCTTT	CALIGGSNTEAFF
-	TRBV6-2/TRBV6-3	TRBJ1-2	-	TGTGCCAGCAGCGTCAGGGCTAACTATGGCTACACCTTC	CASSVRANYGYTF
TRBD2	TRBV2	TRBJ2-5	-	TGTGCCAGCAGTGCGAGCCGCGGGGGGCAACAGACCCAGTACTTC	CASSASRGGQQTQYF
TRBD2	TRBV10-3	TRBJ2-1	-	TGTGCCATCAGTGAACTAGCGGATGAGCAGTTCTTC	CAISELADEQFF
-	TRBV28	TRBJ1-3	-	TGTGCCAGCAGCCCACGGACCCTTAAGAGGGCTAGAAACACCATATATTTT	CASSPRTLKRARNTIYF
-	TRBV4-1	TRBJ2-7	-	TGCGCCAGCAGCCAAGCAGGGACCTACGAGCAGTACTTC	CASSQAGTYEQYF
-	TRBV7-3	TRBJ1-1	-	TGTGCCAGCAGCCCCTCGGGGAACACTGAAGCTTTCTTT	CASSPSGNTEAFF
TRBD2	TRBV4-2	TRBJ2-2	-	TGTGCCAGCAGCCAGACGTACGGGACTAGCGGGTCGAACACCGGGGAGCTGTTTTTT	CASSQTYGTSGSNTGELFF
-	TRBV4-1	TRBJ2-7	-	TGCGCCAGCAGCCAAGTCTCGGGCAGCTCCTACGAGCAGTACTTC	CASSQVSGSSYEQYF
TRBD2	TRBV7-6	TRBJ2-1	-	TGTGCCAGCAGCCCTGGACTAGGACTCAATGAGCAGTTCTTC	CASSPGLGLNEQFF
-	TRBV10-2	TRBJ2-1	-	TGCGCCAGCTCGGTTGCTAGCAATGAGCAGTTCTTC	CASSVASNEQFF
-	TRBV2	TRBJ1-5	few	TGTGCCAGCAGTCGGTCGGAGGGGCGGAATCAGCCCCAGCATTTT	CASSRSEGRNQPQHF
-	TRBV11-3	TRBJ2-2	-	TGTGCCAGCAGCCCCCACGAGGGATGGTTTGACACCGGGGAGCTGTTTTTT	CASSPHEGWFDTGELFF
TRBD2	TRBV9	TRBJ2-1	-	TGTGCCAGCACCTATAGCGGGAGGCCCAACAATGAGCAGTTCTTC	CASTYSGRPNNEQFF
-	TRBV11-2	TRBJ2-1	-	TGTGCCAGCAGCCCCAGTGCCCCGAGCTCCTACAATGAGCAGTTCTTC	CASSPSAPSSYNEQFF
-	TRBV7-2	TRBJ2-5	few	TGTGCCACCAGGGCCACCCGGACGGATCAAGAGACCCAGTACTTC	CATRATRTDQETQYF
-	TRBV9	TRBJ2-1	-	TGTGCCAGCAGCGTACTAGGGTCATACAATGAGCAGTTCTTC	CASSVLGSYNEQFF
-	TRBV7-9	TRBJ1-2	-	TGTGCCAGCAGCTTCCCACAGTGGACTAACTATGGCTACACCTTC	CASSFPQWTNYGYTF
TRBD2	TRBV7-2	TRBJ2-7	-	TGTGCCAGCAGTTTTAGCGGCACTAGCGGGGGCTACGAGCAGTACTTC	CASSFSGTSGGYEQYF
-	TRBV2	TRBJ1-2	-	TGTGCCAGCAGACCTAGGGTCGCCGGAGGCTACACCTTC	CASRPRVAGGYTF
-	TRBV19	TRBJ2-1	-	TGTGCCAGTAGCCGTGGTGTAACCTCCTACAATGAGCAGTTCTTC	CASSRGVTSYNEQFF
TRBD1	TRBV24-1	TRBJ1-5	-	TGTGCCACCAGTGAAGCGACAGGGTTCAGCAATCAGCCCCAGCATTTT	CATSEATGFSNQPQHF
-	TRBV6-5	TRBJ1-4	-	TGTGCCAGCAGTTACTACCCGGCAGATGAAAAACTGTTTTTT	CASSYYPADEKLFF
-	TRBV10-3	TRBJ2-2	-	TGTGCCATCAGTGATCAGTTGTTGGACACCGGGGAGCTGTTTTTT	CAISDQLLDTGELFF
TRBD1	TRBV29-1	TRBJ2-2	-	TGCAGCGCCCGGGGACAGATGAACACCGGGGAGCTGTTTTTT	CSARGQMNTGELFF
-	TRBV5-1	TRBJ2-7	-	TGCGCCAGCAGCCCCAGGGGTACGGCCGGCTACGAGCAGTACTTC	CASSPRGTAGYEQYF
-	TRBV13	TRBJ1-2	-	TGTGCCAGCAGCTTACGTCCAGGGGAATTTGGCTACACCTTC	CASSLRPGEFGYTF
TRBD1	TRBV24-1	TRBJ1-5	-	TGTGCCACCAGTCGAACAGGGGATAGCAATCAGCCCCAGCATTTT	CATSRTGDSNQPQHF
-	TRBV7-9	TRBJ2-1	-	TGTGCCAGCAGCTTGTTCACCGGGGGCGGCTACAATGAGCAGTTCTTC	CASSLFTGGGYNEQFF
-	TRBV7-9	TRBJ2-1	-	TGTGCCAGCAGCTTGGGCCCCCCCAAAGATGAGCAGTTCTTC	CASSLGPPKDEQFF
-	TRBV18	TRBJ2-6	-	TGTGCCAGCTCACCCGGGAAGGTCTCTGGGGCCAACGTCCTGACTTTC	CASSPGKVSGANVLTF
TRBD1	TRBV10-3	TRBJ1-2	-	TGTGCCATCAGTGAGCGACAGGGGGCGCAAGGCTACACCTTC	CAISERQGAQGYTF
TRBD1	TRBV7-9	TRBJ1-2	-	TGTGCCAGCAGCACCCGGACAGGGGGCCCCTATGGCTACACCTTC	CASSTRTGGPYGYTF
-	TRBV2	TRBJ1-6	-	TGTGCCAGCAGTGAAGAGGCCCCACCCCTCCACTTT	CASSEEAPPLHF
-	TRBV18	TRBJ2-2	-	TGTGCCAGCTCACCAATGTCAGGGGTACCCGGGGAGCTGTTTTTT	CASSPMSGVPGELFF
-	TRBV21-1	TRBJ2-2	-	TGTGCCAGCAGCAAAGAGGGAGTAGGGCATTCCTCGAGGGGGGAGCTGTTTTTT	CASSKEGVGHSSRGELFF
TRBD1	TRBV5-5	TRBJ1-4	-	TGTGCCAGCAGCTCGCCGGGACAGGGGCATGAAAAACTGTTTTTT	CASSSPGQGHEKLFF
TRBD1	TRBV2	TRBJ1-5	-	TGTGCCAGCAAGGGGGCCCGCAACCCCAATCAGCCCCAGCATTTT	CASKGARNPNQPQHF
TRBD1	TRBV15	TRBJ1-3	-	TGTGCCACCAGCAGGCCCGGGGGACAGGAGAATTTT	CATSRPGGQENF
-	TRBV9	TRBJ2-7	few	TGTGCCAGCAGCGTAGACGGCACCTCCTACGAGCAGTACTTC	CASSVDGTSYEQYF
TRBD1	TRBV25-1	TRBJ1-4	-	TGTGCCAGCAGTGAATCTGGGACAGGATATGAAAAACTGTTTTTT	CASSESGTGYEKLFF
-	TRBV12-3/TRBV12-4	TRBJ2-7	-	TGTGCCAGCACAGGGGGGGGCGAGCAGTACTTC	CASTGGGEQYF
-	TRBV5-1	TRBJ1-1	-	TGCGCCAGCAGTGAGCCGAACACTGAAGCTTTCTTT	CASSEPNTEAFF
-	TRBV28	TRBJ2-7	-	TGTGCCAGCAGCTGGGGAGGGGGGGTTTACGAGCAGTACTTC	CASSWGGGVYEQYF
-	TRBV10-1	TRBJ2-1	-	TGCGCCAGCAGTGAGAGGGGGAAGGCAAGTGAGCAGTTCTTC	CASSERGKASEQFF
-	TRBV10-3	TRBJ2-7	-	TGTGCCATCAGTGATAGCAGCTCCTACGAGCAGTACTTC	CAISDSSSYEQYF
-	TRBV1	TRBJ2-7	-	TGCACCAGCAGCCATTCCACCGGACTAGCCTCAGGGTCCTACGAGCAGTACTTC	CTSSHSTGLASGSYEQYF